Below are 2 T cell receptor beta chains sequenced from a single sample in a study of Graves' ophthalmopathy and Graves' hyperthyroidism. Transcripts of RNA were the source for amplifying TCR beta CDR3 regions. Scientists carried out first-round RT-PCR using HTBI primers and then a second-round multiplex PCR. From the multiplex PCR reads, TCRdb called clonotypes with MiXCR, one entry per CDR3 protein. Seen here are about 620,000 distinct CDR3 sequences, approximately 21% observed once, and the top ten hold around 6.9%. Sequenced: peripheral blood. The receptors come from a woman aged 18-30 years with stable Graves' hyperthyroidism. Some clones in this sample may be carry-over from other donors' samples.

CDR3 nucleotide sequence: TGTGCCAGCAAGACGGACACGTCTCCGTTAGCCAAAAACATTCAGTACTTC. Translation: CASKTDTSPLAKNIQYF. J is TRBJ2-4 and V is TRBV6-2 or TRBV6-3, with a weak D call TRBD1 (5 bases). Trimming cost V 7 bases and J 0 bases, with 19 bases left between them. Germline V gene data show CDR1 as MNHEY and CDR2 as SVGEGT. The CDR3 length is 17 residues.

This clonotype was counted ten times or more. The chain recombines TRBV15 with TRBJ2-2; 9 bases are shared with TRBD1. CDR3 length equals 14 residues. In germline, CDR1 is LNHNV, CDR2 YYDKDF (reference sequence). J was trimmed by 1 base and V by 7 bases; bases with no gene match: 1. The CDR3 DNA reads TGTGCCACCAAGGGACAGGGGAACACCGGGGAGCTGTTTTTT. Translating gives CATKGQGNTGELFF.